Each of the 3 T cell receptor beta chains below was sequenced from the same sample in a study of identical twins. One entry per CDR3 protein results from TCRdb running MiXCR on the 5' RACE reads. The sample gives fewer than 900,000 distinct CDR3 sequences, approximately 18% of which show up once; around 12% is in the top ten. This sample was also put to use in a study of T cells expressing NK-cell markers.

The source material was PBMCs. These receptors were taken from a woman aged 18-29 years in good health.

The chain is built from TRBV4-2 and TRBJ2-3, with D perhaps matching TRBD2 (6 bases). The CDR3 extends over 17 amino acids. The germline V gene encodes CDR1 LGHNA and CDR2 YNFKEQ. The V end lost 1 base, the J end lost 2 bases, and 16 bases lay between the germline ends. The chain's CDR3 is CASSQVAYGGYTDTQYF. The CDR3 bases are TGTGCCAGCAGCCAAGTCGCGTACGGGGGATACACAGATACGCAGTATTTT.

This clonotype was counted only a few times. The chain employs TRBV20-1 and TRBJ2-1, with TRBD2 as a possible D gene (6 bases). Trimming removed 6 bases at V and 2 bases at J, with 14 bases between. Germline values: CDR1 DFQATT, CDR2 SNEGSKA (reference sequence). The CDR3 runs 14 residues. CDR3 amino acids: CSASLAYPYNEQFF. In DNA, the CDR3 is TGCAGTGCCTCGCTAGCGTACCCCTACAATGAGCAGTTCTTC.

The chain joins TRBV11-2 to TRBJ1-1, with D hard to call. Germline CDR1 reads SGHAT; CDR2 reads FQNNGV. This CDR3 comprises 14 residues. Trimming took off 4 bases at V and 0 bases at J, with 9 bases between the two ends. CDR3 in DNA: TGTGCCAGCAGCTCCGGGTTATTGAACACTGAAGCTTTCTTT. Translated: CASSSGLLNTEAFF.